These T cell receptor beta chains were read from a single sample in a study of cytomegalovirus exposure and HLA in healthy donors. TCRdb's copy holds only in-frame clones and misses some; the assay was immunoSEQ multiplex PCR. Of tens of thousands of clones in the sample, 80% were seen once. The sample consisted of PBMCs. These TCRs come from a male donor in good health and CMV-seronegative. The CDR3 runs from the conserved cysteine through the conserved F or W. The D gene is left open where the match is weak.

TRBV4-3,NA,CASSQAIPESEKLFF
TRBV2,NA,CASSERGGTEAFF
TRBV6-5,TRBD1,CASRDRGETQYF
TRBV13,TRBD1,CASSLAVGTAYGYTF
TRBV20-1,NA,CSASQGYEQYF
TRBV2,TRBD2,CAGGTRRNEQYF
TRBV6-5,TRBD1,CASSRGQRSSYEQYF
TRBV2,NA,CASRILSANYGYTF
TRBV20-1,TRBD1,CSASGQAQAFF
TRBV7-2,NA,CASSPGLFGAEAFF
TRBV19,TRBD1,CASSIISDRDEQYF
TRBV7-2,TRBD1,CASSFSLGQGLNTEAFF
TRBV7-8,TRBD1,CASSRGTGGPRKPQHF
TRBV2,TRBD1,CASRPGQGTGELFF
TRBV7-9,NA,CASSRAGTNTEAFF
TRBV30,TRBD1,CAWSVQPTGVGYTF
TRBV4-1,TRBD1,CASSQGLGRSGGGETQYF
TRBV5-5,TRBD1,CASSSGTEADTQYF
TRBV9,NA,CASSAEGVREKLFF
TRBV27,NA,CASSAGEGKGEKLFF